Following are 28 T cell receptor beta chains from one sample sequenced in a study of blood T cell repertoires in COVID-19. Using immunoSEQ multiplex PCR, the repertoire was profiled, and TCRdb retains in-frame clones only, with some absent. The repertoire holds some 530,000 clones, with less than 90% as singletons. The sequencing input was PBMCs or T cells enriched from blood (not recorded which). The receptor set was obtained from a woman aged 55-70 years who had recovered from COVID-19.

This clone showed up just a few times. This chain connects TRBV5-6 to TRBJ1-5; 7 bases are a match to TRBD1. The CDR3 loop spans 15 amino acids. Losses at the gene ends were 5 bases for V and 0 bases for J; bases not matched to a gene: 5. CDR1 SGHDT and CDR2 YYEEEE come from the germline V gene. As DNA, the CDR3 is TGTGCCAGCAGAGACAGGGCCGATAGCAATCAGCCCCAGCATTTT. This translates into CASRDRADSNQPQHF.

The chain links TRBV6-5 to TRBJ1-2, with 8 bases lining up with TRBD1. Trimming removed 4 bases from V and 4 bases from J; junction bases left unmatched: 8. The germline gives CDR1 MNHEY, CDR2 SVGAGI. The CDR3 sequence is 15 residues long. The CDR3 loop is CASSSPAGGGYGYTF. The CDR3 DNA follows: TGTGCCAGCAGTTCACCGGCAGGGGGCGGCTATGGCTACACCTTC.

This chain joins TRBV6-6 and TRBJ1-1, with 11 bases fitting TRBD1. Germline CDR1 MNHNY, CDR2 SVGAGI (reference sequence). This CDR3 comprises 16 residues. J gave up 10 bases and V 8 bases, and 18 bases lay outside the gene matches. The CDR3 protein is CASPPREGTGGRRAFF. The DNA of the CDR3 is TGTGCCAGCCCTCCCCGGGAAGGGACAGGGGGGCGTCGAGCTTTCTTT.

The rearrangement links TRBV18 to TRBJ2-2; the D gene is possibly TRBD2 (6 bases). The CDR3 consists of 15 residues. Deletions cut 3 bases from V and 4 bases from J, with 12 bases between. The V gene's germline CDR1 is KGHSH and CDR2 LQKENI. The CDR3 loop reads CASSPTSGGTGELFF. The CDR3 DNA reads TGTGCCAGCTCACCCACGTCCGGGGGCACCGGGGAGCTGTTTTTT.

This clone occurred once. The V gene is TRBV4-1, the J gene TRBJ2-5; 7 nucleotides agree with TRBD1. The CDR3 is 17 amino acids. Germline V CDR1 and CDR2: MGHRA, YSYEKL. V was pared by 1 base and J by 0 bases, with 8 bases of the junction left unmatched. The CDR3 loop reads CASSQALPDRDQETQYF. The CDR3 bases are TGCGCCAGCAGCCAAGCTCTTCCAGACAGGGACCAAGAGACCCAGTACTTC.

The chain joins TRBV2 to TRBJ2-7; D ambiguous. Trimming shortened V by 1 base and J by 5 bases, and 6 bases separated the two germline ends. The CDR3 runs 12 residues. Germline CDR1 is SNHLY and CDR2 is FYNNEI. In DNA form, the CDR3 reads TGTGCCAGCAGTGAAGGGTGGCACGAGCAGTACGTC. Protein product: CASSEGWHEQYV.

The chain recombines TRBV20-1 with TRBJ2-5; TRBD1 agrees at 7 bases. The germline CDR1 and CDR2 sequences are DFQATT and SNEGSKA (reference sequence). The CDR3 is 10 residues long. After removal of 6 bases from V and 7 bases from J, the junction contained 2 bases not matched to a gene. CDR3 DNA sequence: TGCAGTGCAAGGGGGCCGACCCAGTACTTC. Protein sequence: CSARGPTQYF.

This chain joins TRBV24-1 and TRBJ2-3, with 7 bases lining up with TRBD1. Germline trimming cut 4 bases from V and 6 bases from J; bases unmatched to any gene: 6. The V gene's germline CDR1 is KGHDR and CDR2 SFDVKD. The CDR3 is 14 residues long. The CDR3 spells CATSDPTGDDTQYF. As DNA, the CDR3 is TGTGCCACCAGTGACCCCACAGGGGACGATACGCAGTATTTT.

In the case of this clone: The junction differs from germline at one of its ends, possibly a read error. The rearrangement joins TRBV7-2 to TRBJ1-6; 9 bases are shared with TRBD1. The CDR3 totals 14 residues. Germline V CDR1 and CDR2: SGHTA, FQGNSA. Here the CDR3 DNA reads TGTGCCAGCACCTTAGGACAGGGGAGATCACCCCTCCACTTT. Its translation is CASTLGQGRSPLHF.

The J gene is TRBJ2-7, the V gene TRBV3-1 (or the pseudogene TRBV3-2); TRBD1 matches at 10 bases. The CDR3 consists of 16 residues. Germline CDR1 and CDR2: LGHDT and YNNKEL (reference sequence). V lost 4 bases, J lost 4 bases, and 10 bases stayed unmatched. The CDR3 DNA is TGTGCCAGCAGCCCGCCGGGACAGGGGCCGATATACGAGCAGTACTTC. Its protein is CASSPPGQGPIYEQYF.

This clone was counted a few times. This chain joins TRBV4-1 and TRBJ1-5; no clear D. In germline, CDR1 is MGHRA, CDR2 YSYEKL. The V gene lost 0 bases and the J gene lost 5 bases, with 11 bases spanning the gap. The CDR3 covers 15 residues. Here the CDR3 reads CASSQDGLVYQPQHF. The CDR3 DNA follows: TGCGCCAGCAGCCAAGATGGGCTCGTGTATCAGCCCCAGCATTTT.

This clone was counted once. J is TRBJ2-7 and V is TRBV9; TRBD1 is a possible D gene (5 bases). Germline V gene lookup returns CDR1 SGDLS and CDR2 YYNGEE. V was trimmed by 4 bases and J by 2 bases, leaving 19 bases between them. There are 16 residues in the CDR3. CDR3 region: CASSPRAVPEPYEQYF. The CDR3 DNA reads TGTGCCAGCAGCCCCAGGGCCGTACCGGAACCCTACGAGCAGTACTTC.

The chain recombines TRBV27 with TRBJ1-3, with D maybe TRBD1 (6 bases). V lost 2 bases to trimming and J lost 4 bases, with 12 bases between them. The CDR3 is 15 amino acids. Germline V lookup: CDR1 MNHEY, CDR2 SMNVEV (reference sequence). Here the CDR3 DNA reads TGTGCCAGCAGTTTACACGGGACATACGGAAACACCATATATTTT. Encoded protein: CASSLHGTYGNTIYF.

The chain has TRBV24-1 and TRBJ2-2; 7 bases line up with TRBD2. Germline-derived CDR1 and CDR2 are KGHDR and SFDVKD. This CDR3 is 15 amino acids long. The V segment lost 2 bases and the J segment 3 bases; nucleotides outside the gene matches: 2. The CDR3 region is CATSDWAGDTGELFF. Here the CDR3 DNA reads TGTGCCACCAGTGATTGGGCGGGGGACACCGGGGAGCTGTTTTTT.

CDR3 sequence reads: CASSPGTQGADTQYF. The CDR3 DNA is TGTGCCAGCTCACCAGGGACACAGGGGGCAGATACGCAGTATTTT. J is TRBJ2-3 and V is TRBV18; 8 bases are shared with TRBD1. Losses at the gene ends were 2 bases for V and 4 bases for J; bases not matched to a gene: 5. CDR1 is KGHSH, CDR2 LQKENI, per germline. The CDR3 spans 15 residues.

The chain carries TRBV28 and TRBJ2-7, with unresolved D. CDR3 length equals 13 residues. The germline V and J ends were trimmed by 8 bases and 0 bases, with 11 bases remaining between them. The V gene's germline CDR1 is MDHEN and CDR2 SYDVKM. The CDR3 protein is CASRAPSSYEQYF. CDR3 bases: TGTGCCAGCCGAGCTCCAAGCTCCTACGAGCAGTACTTC. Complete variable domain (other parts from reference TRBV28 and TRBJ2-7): DVKVTQSSRYLVKRTGEKVFLECVQDMDHENMFWYRQDPGLGLRLIYFSYDVKMKEKGDIPEGYSVSREKKERFSLILESASTNQTSMYLCASRAPSSYEQYFGPGTRLTVT.

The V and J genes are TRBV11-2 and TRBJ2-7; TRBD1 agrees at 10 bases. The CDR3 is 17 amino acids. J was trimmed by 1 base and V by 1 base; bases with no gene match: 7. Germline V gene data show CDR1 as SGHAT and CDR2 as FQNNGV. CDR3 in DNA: TGTGCCAGCAGCTTAGCCTTAGGGACAGGGGATTCCTACGAGCAGTACGTC. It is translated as CASSLALGTGDSYEQYV.

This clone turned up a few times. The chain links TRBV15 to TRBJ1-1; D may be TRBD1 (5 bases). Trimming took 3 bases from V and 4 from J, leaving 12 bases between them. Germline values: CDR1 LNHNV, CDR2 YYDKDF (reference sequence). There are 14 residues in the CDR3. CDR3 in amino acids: CATSRATGLTEAFF. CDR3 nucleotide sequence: TGTGCCACCAGCAGGGCCACAGGCCTCACTGAAGCTTTCTTT.

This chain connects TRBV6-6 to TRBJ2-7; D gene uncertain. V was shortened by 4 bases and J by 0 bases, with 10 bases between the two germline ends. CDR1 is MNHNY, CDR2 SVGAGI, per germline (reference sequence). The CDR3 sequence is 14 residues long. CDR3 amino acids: CASSSPGSSYEQYV. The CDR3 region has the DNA TGTGCCAGCAGTTCCCCGGGTAGCTCCTACGAGCAGTACGTC.

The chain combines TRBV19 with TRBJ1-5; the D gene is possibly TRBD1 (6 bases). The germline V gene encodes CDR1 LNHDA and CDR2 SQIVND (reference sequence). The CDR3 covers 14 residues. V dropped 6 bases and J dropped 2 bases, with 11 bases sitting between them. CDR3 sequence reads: CASSLRTGNQPQHF. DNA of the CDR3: TGTGCCAGTAGCCTTAGGACAGGCAATCAGCCCCAGCATTTT. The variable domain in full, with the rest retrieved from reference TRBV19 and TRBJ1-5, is DGGITQSPKYLFRKEGQNVTLSCEQNLNHDAMYWYRQDPGQGLRLIYYSQIVNDFQKGDIAEGYSVSREKKESFPLTVTSAQKNPTAFYLCASSLRTGNQPQHFGDGTRLSIL.

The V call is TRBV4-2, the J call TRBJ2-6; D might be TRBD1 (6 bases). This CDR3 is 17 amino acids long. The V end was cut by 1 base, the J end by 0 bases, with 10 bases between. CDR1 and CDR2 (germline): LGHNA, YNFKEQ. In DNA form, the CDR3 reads TGTGCCAGCAGCCAAGGGCAGGGGAGCTCTGGGGCCAACGTCCTGACTTTC. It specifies CASSQGQGSSGANVLTF.

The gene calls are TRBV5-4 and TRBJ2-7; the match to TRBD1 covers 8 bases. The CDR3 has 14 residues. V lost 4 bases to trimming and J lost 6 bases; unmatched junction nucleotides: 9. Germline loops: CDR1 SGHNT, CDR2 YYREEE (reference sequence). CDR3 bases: TGTGCCAGCAGCCTGGAGACAGGGGTAGGCGAGCAGTACTTC. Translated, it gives CASSLETGVGEQYF.

Here the CDR3 reads CASSQDWALLEPQHF. CDR3 DNA sequence: TGCGCCAGCAGCCAAGATTGGGCCCTTTTAGAGCCCCAGCATTTT. The rearrangement joins TRBV4-1 to TRBJ1-5; D not resolved. The CDR3 has 15 residues. V was shortened by 0 bases and J by 8 bases, with 14 bases between the two germline ends. CDR1 MGHRA and CDR2 YSYEKL come from the germline V gene.

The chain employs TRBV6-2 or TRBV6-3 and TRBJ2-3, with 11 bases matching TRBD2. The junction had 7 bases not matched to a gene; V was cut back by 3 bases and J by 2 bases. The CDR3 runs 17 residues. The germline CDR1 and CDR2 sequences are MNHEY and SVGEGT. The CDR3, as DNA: TGTGCCAGCAGTTATTCTCGACTAGCGGGGTTCACAGATACGCAGTATTTT. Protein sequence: CASSYSRLAGFTDTQYF.

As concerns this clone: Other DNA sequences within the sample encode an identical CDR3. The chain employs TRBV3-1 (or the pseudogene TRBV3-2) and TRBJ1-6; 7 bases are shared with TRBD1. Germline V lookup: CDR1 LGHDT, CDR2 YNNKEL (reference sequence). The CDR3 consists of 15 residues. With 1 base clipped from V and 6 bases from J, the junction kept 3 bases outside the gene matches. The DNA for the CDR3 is TGTGCCAGCAGCCAAGGACAGGGTGGTAATTCACCCCTCCACTTT. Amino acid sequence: CASSQGQGGNSPLHF.

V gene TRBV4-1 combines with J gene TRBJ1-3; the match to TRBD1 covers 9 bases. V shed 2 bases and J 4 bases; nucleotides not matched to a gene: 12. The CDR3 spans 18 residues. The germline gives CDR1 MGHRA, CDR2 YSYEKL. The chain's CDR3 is CASSQRLTGTGNGNTIYF. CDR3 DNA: TGCGCCAGCAGCCAACGACTGACCGGGACAGGGAACGGAAACACCATATATTTT.

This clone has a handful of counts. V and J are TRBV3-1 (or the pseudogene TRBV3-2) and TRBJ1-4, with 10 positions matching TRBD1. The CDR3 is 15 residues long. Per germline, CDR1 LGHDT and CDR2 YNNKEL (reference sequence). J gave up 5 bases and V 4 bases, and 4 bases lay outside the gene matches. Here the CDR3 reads CASSPPGQGNEKLFF. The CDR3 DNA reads TGTGCCAGCAGCCCACCGGGACAGGGGAATGAAAAACTGTTTTTT.

The CDR3 DNA follows: TGTGCCAGCAGCTTAGCACTGCCCGGACACCTGATAACCTACGAGCAGTACTTC. It encodes CASSLALPGHLITYEQYF. The rearrangement links TRBV11-3 to TRBJ2-7; D is perhaps TRBD1 (5 bases). Germline V lookup: CDR1 SGHNT, CDR2 YENEEA. This CDR3 spans 18 amino acids. V was cut by 1 base and J by 2 bases, with 21 bases left in between.